A selection of T cell receptor beta chains follows, all from one sample in a study of CD8 T cells in Susac syndrome. TCRdb fed the immunoSEQ multiplex PCR reads into MiXCR, producing one record per CDR3 protein. The table records 200,000 to 250,000 distinct CDR3 sequences, 80% to 95% of them present only once. Sample: CD8+ T cells from PBMCs. Source of these receptors: a human donor with multiple sclerosis. Each CDR3 is given with its conserved first and last residue. A D gene is named only where the DNA matches it firmly. For some rows the clone size is stated as once, few or many, or as a class when expanded; others skip it.

cdr3_aa,cdr3_nt,clone_size,v_call,d_call,j_call
CASSPPRGALSYEQYF,TGTGCCAGCAGTCCACCTCGGGGGGCTCTTTCCTACGAGCAGTACTTC,-,TRBV12-3/TRBV12-4,-,TRBJ2-7
CASSPVLGSYNEQFF,TGTGCTAGCAGCCCGGTTCTAGGGTCCTACAATGAGCAGTTCTTC,-,TRBV7-7,-,TRBJ2-1
CASSAGGQGTYGYTF,TGTGCCAGCAGCGCCGGGGGACAGGGGACCTATGGCTACACCTTC,-,TRBV16,TRBD1,TRBJ1-2
CASSPGQVYEQYF,TGTGCCAGCAGCCCGGGACAGGTCTACGAGCAGTACTTC,once,TRBV6-5,TRBD1,TRBJ2-7
CASSLSAPSYPSSGRNNEQFF,TGCGCCAGCAGCTTATCGGCCCCCTCTTACCCCTCTAGCGGGAGAAACAATGAGCAGTTCTTC,-,TRBV5-1,TRBD2,TRBJ2-1
CASSQDRSGVTYEQYF,TGCGCCAGCAGCCAAGATCGGTCTGGGGTGACCTACGAGCAGTACTTC,-,TRBV4-3,-,TRBJ2-7
CASSQDFRSEAFF,TGCGCCAGCAGCCAAGATTTTAGGTCGGAAGCTTTCTTT,-,TRBV4-1,-,TRBJ1-1
CASSKGRPRSNYGYTF,TGTGCCAGCAGTAAGGGACGTCCCCGGTCCAACTATGGCTACACCTTC,-,TRBV27,-,TRBJ1-2
CASSPHRGGYNEQFF,TGTGCCAGCAGCCCCCACCGGGGGGGCTACAATGAGCAGTTCTTC,-,TRBV3-1,TRBD2,TRBJ2-1
CASSLVLAGSGWDQPQHF,TGTGCCAGCAGCTTAGTTCTTGCGGGGAGCGGGTGGGATCAGCCCCAGCATTTT,-,TRBV7-9,-,TRBJ1-5
CSVEVFGGQGYNEQFF,TGCAGCGTTGAAGTGTTTGGGGGACAGGGATACAATGAGCAGTTCTTC,-,TRBV29-1,TRBD1,TRBJ2-1
CASSAGTGYNEQFF,TGTGCCAGCAGCGCAGGGACAGGTTACAATGAGCAGTTCTTC,-,TRBV5-6,TRBD1,TRBJ2-1
CASSPSTLPNQPQHF,TGTGCCAGCAGCCCTAGCACCCTCCCCAATCAGCCCCAGCATTTT,-,TRBV3-1,-,TRBJ1-5
CASFQGGNTEAFF,TGTGCCAGTTTCCAGGGTGGGAACACTGAAGCTTTCTTT,-,TRBV19,-,TRBJ1-1
CASSLNPWTRKGSGELFF,TGCGCCAGCAGCTTGAATCCTTGGACTAGGAAGGGTTCCGGGGAGCTGTTTTTT,-,TRBV5-1,TRBD2,TRBJ2-2
CASSAGSPAFGEKLFF,TGTGCCAGCAGCGCAGGGTCCCCCGCCTTTGGGGAAAAACTGTTTTTT,-,TRBV7-6,-,TRBJ1-4
CASSSRRAGGETQYF,TGTGCCAGCAGCTCGCGCAGGGCCGGCGGAGAGACCCAGTACTTC,-,TRBV7-9,-,TRBJ2-5
CASSIRDYNEQFF,TGTGCCAGTAGTATAAGGGACTACAATGAGCAGTTCTTC,-,TRBV19,-,TRBJ2-1
CASSPGGEGTGELFF,TGTGCCAGCAGTCCAGGGGGCGAGGGCACCGGGGAGCTGTTTTTT,-,TRBV12-3/TRBV12-4,TRBD1,TRBJ2-2
CASSLSGATGGANSNQPQHF,TGTGCCAGCAGCCTTTCGGGGGCCACAGGGGGCGCAAATAGCAATCAGCCCCAGCATTTT,once,TRBV3-1,TRBD1,TRBJ1-5
CATSRDGKGWGNEQFF,TGTGCCACCAGCAGAGATGGAAAAGGCTGGGGCAATGAGCAGTTCTTC,-,TRBV15,-,TRBJ2-1
CASHDSFTYEQYF,TGTGCCAGCCATGACAGCTTCACCTACGAGCAGTACTTC,-,TRBV2,-,TRBJ2-7
CASRAATNSPLHF,TGTGCCAGCAGGGCTGCGACTAATTCGCCCCTCCACTTT,few,TRBV25-1,-,TRBJ1-6
CASSGDSLSAYNEQFF,TGTGCCAGTAGTGGAGACTCCCTCAGTGCCTACAATGAGCAGTTCTTC,-,TRBV19,-,TRBJ2-1
CASSTRQDYEQYF,TGTGCCAGCAGCACCCGACAGGACTACGAGCAGTACTTC,-,TRBV11-3,-,TRBJ2-7
CSVPQGTWGAFF,TGCAGCGTTCCACAGGGTACGTGGGGAGCTTTCTTT,-,TRBV29-1,-,TRBJ1-1
CASSQDPLGTGFYEQYF,TGTGCCAGCAGCCAAGATCCTCTCGGGACAGGGTTTTACGAGCAGTACTTC,-,TRBV14,TRBD1,TRBJ2-7
CASSWETGGSLKDEQFF,TGTGCCAGCAGCTGGGAGACAGGCGGTTCCTTGAAGGATGAGCAGTTCTTC,-,TRBV7-9,-,TRBJ2-1
CASSLLSGADYGYTF,TGTGCCAGCAGCTTATTATCAGGGGCGGACTATGGCTACACCTTC,-,TRBV7-9,-,TRBJ1-2
CASRDRDQPQHF,TGTGCCAGCAGGGACCGGGATCAGCCCCAGCATTTT,-,TRBV12-3/TRBV12-4,-,TRBJ1-5
CATSGEGWGQYF,TGTGCCACCAGCGGGGAAGGATGGGGTCAGTACTTC,-,TRBV15,-,TRBJ2-4
CAGSPSVQGSSEQYF,TGTGCCGGATCTCCGTCCGTACAGGGGTCGTCCGAGCAGTACTTC,few,TRBV2,TRBD1,TRBJ2-7
CAISEGDTGTGIYEQYF,TGTGCCATCAGTGAAGGGGATACCGGGACAGGGATCTACGAGCAGTACTTC,once,TRBV10-3,TRBD1,TRBJ2-7
CATSRDRDTGELFF,TGTGCCACCAGCAGAGACCGAGACACCGGGGAGCTGTTTTTT,-,TRBV15,-,TRBJ2-2
CASSLVGLAGVGYYTDTQYF,TGTGCCAGCAGCTTAGTCGGCCTAGCGGGAGTTGGGTACTACACAGATACGCAGTATTTT,few,TRBV11-3,TRBD2,TRBJ2-3
CASSLERLDEQYF,TGCGCCAGCAGCTTGGAAAGGTTGGACGAGCAGTACTTC,few,TRBV5-1,-,TRBJ2-7
CASSGRGPYYGYTF,TGTGCCAGCAGTGGCAGGGGGCCTTACTATGGCTACACCTTC,-,TRBV6-1,TRBD1,TRBJ1-2
CASASAGGPRETQYF,TGTGCCAGCGCGTCGGCGGGAGGGCCGCGGGAGACCCAGTACTTC,once,TRBV27,TRBD2,TRBJ2-5
CASSSGLELETQYF,TGTGCCAGTAGTTCGGGGTTGGAACTAGAGACCCAGTACTTC,-,TRBV19,-,TRBJ2-5
CASSFGGQGVYGYTF,TGTGCCAGCAGTTTCGGGGGACAGGGCGTCTATGGCTACACCTTC,-,TRBV12-3/TRBV12-4,TRBD1,TRBJ1-2
CASSFPGDGGMDEKLFF,TGTGCCAGCAGTTTTCCAGGGGATGGAGGGATGGATGAAAAACTGTTTTTT,-,TRBV28,-,TRBJ1-4
CSVEQPVSYNEQFF,TGCAGCGTAGAACAGCCTGTCTCCTACAATGAGCAGTTCTTC,-,TRBV29-1,-,TRBJ2-1
CASSLEGVGIPEETQYF,TGTGCCAGCAGCTTAGAGGGGGTAGGAATACCAGAAGAGACCCAGTACTTC,-,TRBV11-2,-,TRBJ2-5
CASGQSLEGYTF,TGTGCCAGCGGACAGTCCCTGGAGGGCTACACCTTC,-,TRBV19,-,TRBJ1-2
CASSSIWDTSYEQYF,TGTGCCAGCAGCTCCATCTGGGACACCTCCTACGAGCAGTACTTC,-,TRBV7-9,-,TRBJ2-7
CASRDLNRRGSPLHF,TGTGCCAGCAGGGACCTTAACCGAAGGGGTTCACCCCTCCACTTT,-,TRBV2,-,TRBJ1-6
CASSQAPYPSGNSYNEQFF,TGTGCCAGCAGCCAAGCCCCCTATCCAAGCGGGAACTCCTACAATGAGCAGTTCTTC,-,TRBV3-1,TRBD2,TRBJ2-1
CASSVQGGRQENEQFF,TGTGCCAGCAGCGTTCAGGGGGGCCGGCAGGAAAATGAGCAGTTCTTC,-,TRBV9,-,TRBJ2-1
CASRTGLAGGPGANVLTF,TGTGCCAGCAGAACTGGACTAGCGGGGGGGCCTGGGGCCAACGTCCTGACTTTC,-,TRBV12-3/TRBV12-4,TRBD2,TRBJ2-6
CASSLGLGSYEQYF,TGTGCCAGCAGTTTAGGGCTAGGCTCCTACGAGCAGTACTTC,-,TRBV28,-,TRBJ2-7
CASSLAVGSYEQYF,TGCGCCAGCAGCTTGGCCGTCGGCAGCTACGAGCAGTACTTC,once,TRBV5-1,-,TRBJ2-7